Listed below are T cell receptor beta chains from one sample, sequenced in a study of radiation and T cells in renal cell carcinoma. Sequencing used immunoSEQ multiplex PCR; TCRdb keeps in-frame clones, though not all of them. The data show 18,000 or so clones, around 55% seen once. The sequencing here drew on tumor tissue, taken from a patient whose treatment included radiotherapy and nephrectomy. The receptors shown here come from a man between 50 and 59 years old with renal cell carcinoma. The CDR3 runs from the conserved cysteine through the conserved F or W. The D gene is left open where the match is weak. For some rows the clone size is stated as once, few or many, or as a class when expanded; others skip it.

j_call clone_size v_call d_call cdr3_nt cdr3_aa
TRBJ1-5 NA TRBV2 NA TGTGCCAGCAGGGGAAGGGAATCAAGTCAGCCCCAGCATTTT CASRGRESSQPQHF
TRBJ1-2 few TRBV6-5 TRBD1 TGTGCCAGCAGTTCCGTCCGACAGGGCGAGGGGACTGGCTACACCTTC CASSSVRQGEGTGYTF
TRBJ2-5 few TRBV9 TRBD2 TGTGCCAGCAGCGTAGCTGCGGGGGGGCCGTATGAGACCCAGTACTTC CASSVAAGGPYETQYF
TRBJ1-1 NA TRBV4-3 NA TGCGCCAGCAGCCCCAGTCGGGGCCTGGGTATCACTGAAGCTTTCTTT CASSPSRGLGITEAFF
TRBJ1-5 NA TRBV19 NA TGTGCCAGTAGTGGTCCGAATAGCAATCAGCCCCAGCATTTT CASSGPNSNQPQHF
TRBJ2-7 few TRBV30 NA TGTGCCTGGAGTGTAGGCCCGGATCAGCAGTACTTC CAWSVGPDQQYF
TRBJ2-1 few TRBV6-4 NA TGTGCCAGCAGCGCCGGGACGAGCAATGAGCAGTTCTTC CASSAGTSNEQFF
TRBJ1-2 NA TRBV9 TRBD1 TGTGCCAGCAGCTCGACAGGGTCGAATGGCTACACCTTC CASSSTGSNGYTF
TRBJ1-2 NA TRBV28 NA TGTGCCAGCAGCCGCCCCACCTATGGCTACACCTTC CASSRPTYGYTF
TRBJ2-7 many TRBV29-1 TRBD1 TGCAGCGTGGGGGACAGGGTAGGCTACGAGCAGTACTTC CSVGDRVGYEQYF
TRBJ1-2 many TRBV27 TRBD1 TGTGCCAGCAGGACAGGGGCTTATGGCTACACCTTC CASRTGAYGYTF
TRBJ2-5 medium-sized TRBV29-1 NA TGCAGCGTCTCCGGGGAACAGGGAGGAGAGACCCAGTACTTC CSVSGEQGGETQYF
TRBJ1-2 NA TRBV11-2 NA TGTGCCAGCAGCCGTGGCAGTAACTATGGCTACACCTTC CASSRGSNYGYTF
TRBJ1-1 NA TRBV18 TRBD1 TGTGCCAGCTCACCCCTTAGTAGGACAGGGGGCTTCGACACTGAAGCTTTCTTT CASSPLSRTGGFDTEAFF
TRBJ2-3 NA TRBV5-5 TRBD2 TGTGCCAGCAGCATAGGACTAGCGGGGGCCGTAAGCACAGATACGCAGTATTTT CASSIGLAGAVSTDTQYF
TRBJ2-3 NA TRBV9 NA TGTGCCAGCAGCTTCCAGGGTAGGGGGGGGCCAGATACGCAGTATTTT CASSFQGRGGPDTQYF
TRBJ1-6 NA TRBV10-3 NA TGTGCCATCAGTCCAACAGCAGTCGCGGGGGGACACTCACCCCTCCACTTT CAISPTAVAGGHSPLHF
TRBJ2-7 once TRBV28 NA TGTGCCAGCTCCCGAGGGGGGGCTCTCTACGAGCAGTACTTC CASSRGGALYEQYF
TRBJ2-1 few TRBV6-6 TRBD2 TGTGCCAGCAGTTACTCGATTGCGGGGGAGGTCTTC CASSYSIAGEVF
TRBJ2-5 few TRBV2 TRBD2 TGTGCCAGCAGGTCGACTAGCGGGAGAGAGACCCAGTACTTC CASRSTSGRETQYF
TRBJ2-5 NA TRBV5-1 TRBD2 TGCGCCAGCAGCTTGGTAGCGGGGGGACCTCAAGAGACCCAGTACTTC CASSLVAGGPQETQYF
TRBJ1-1 NA TRBV18 TRBD1 TGTGCCAGCTCAGAGGACAGGGAGAAAGCTTTCTTT CASSEDREKAFF
TRBJ2-7 NA TRBV2 NA TGTGCCAGCAGCAGCAGGGATGTGCGGTACTTC CASSSRDVRYF
TRBJ1-1 few TRBV12-5 TRBD1 TGTGCTAGTGGTTTGGTACGGGGGACAGGGCATATGAACACTGAAGCTTTCTTT CASGLVRGTGHMNTEAFF
TRBJ2-3 few TRBV6-1 NA TGTGCCAGCAGTGACGGGTCCATTAGCACAGATACGCAGTATTTT CASSDGSISTDTQYF
TRBJ2-7 NA TRBV7-9 NA TGTGCCAGCAGCTTAGACTCCAGGTACGAGCAGTACTTC CASSLDSRYEQYF
TRBJ2-7 few TRBV5-1 TRBD2 TGCGCCAGCAACTTCATGGCCGGGACTAGCTCCTACGAGCAGTACTTC CASNFMAGTSSYEQYF
TRBJ2-7 NA TRBV30 TRBD2 TGTGCCTGGAGTGTTGGTCAGCGGGAGTTCAACTACGAGCAGTACTTC CAWSVGQREFNYEQYF
TRBJ1-3 NA TRBV5-6 NA TGTGCCAGCCAGACAGGAATAACGAACACCATATATTTT CASQTGITNTIYF
TRBJ2-5 NA TRBV29-1 TRBD2 TGCAGCGCCACGACTAGCCACGAGACCCAGTACTTC CSATTSHETQYF
TRBJ2-2 NA TRBV27 NA TGTGCCAGCAGTTTGAAGTATAGAGGGACCGGGGAGCTGTTTTTT CASSLKYRGTGELFF
TRBJ2-5 NA TRBV27 NA TGTGCCAGCACAGCAGGGCCCGTCGAGACCCAGTACTTC CASTAGPVETQYF
TRBJ2-3 NA TRBV6-4 TRBD2 TGTGCCAGCAGTGAAACTAGCGGGAGCCGCACCCCTGATACGCAGTATTTT CASSETSGSRTPDTQYF
TRBJ2-7 NA TRBV2 NA TGTGCCAGCAGTGTGGAGCATGGGTACGAGCAGTACTTC CASSVEHGYEQYF
TRBJ2-7 NA TRBV9 NA TGTGCCAGCAGCGCAGGGATTCTGAGAGAGGAGCAGTACTTC CASSAGILREEQYF
TRBJ1-1 large TRBV28 TRBD1 TGTGCCAGCAGTTCCATAGGACAGGGGAACACTGAAGCTTTCTTT CASSSIGQGNTEAFF
TRBJ2-1 few TRBV27 NA TGTGCCAGCAGTTTATCAACGGGGCGCTTCAGGGATGAGCAGTTCTTC CASSLSTGRFRDEQFF
TRBJ1-3 few TRBV30 TRBD1 TGTGCCTGGAGGGCCCAACCGGGACAGGGGGGAAACACCATATATTTT CAWRAQPGQGGNTIYF
TRBJ1-1 few TRBV10-3 TRBD1 TGTGCCACAAACAGGGGGGACACTGAAGCTTTCTTT CATNRGDTEAFF
TRBJ1-6 few TRBV2 NA TGTGCCAGCAGTGTTCGGGACACAAGGTCTAATTCACCCCTCCACTTT CASSVRDTRSNSPLHF
TRBJ1-2 few TRBV4-1 NA TGCGCCAGCAGCGATCGAGCGGGCGGGAGGTATGGCTACACCTTC CASSDRAGGRYGYTF
TRBJ1-2 NA TRBV5-1 NA TGCGCCAGCAGCCTTGTCGTAGGGGGGGACTATGGCTACACCTTC CASSLVVGGDYGYTF
TRBJ2-3 NA TRBV2 TRBD1 TGTGCCAGCAGTGAAACAGGGGTTAGTCCAGATACGCAGTATTTT CASSETGVSPDTQYF
TRBJ1-1 NA TRBV7-9 TRBD1 TGTGCCAGCAGTCCTACCGGGGACAGCCTCCAAGCTTTCTTT CASSPTGDSLQAFF
TRBJ2-6 few TRBV7-7 NA TGTGCTAGCAGCCCAGACTCGGGGAGATCTGGGGCCAACGTCCTGACTTTC CASSPDSGRSGANVLTF
TRBJ1-2 many TRBV2 TRBD1 TGTGCCAGCAGGTCGACAGGGAACTACTATGGCTACACCTTC CASRSTGNYYGYTF
TRBJ1-1 NA TRBV5-4 NA TGTGCCAGCAGACAGGGGAACACTGAAGCTTTCTTT CASRQGNTEAFF
TRBJ2-1 large TRBV19 NA TGTGCCAGTAGCAACTCGGGACTTTACAATGAGCAGTTCTTC CASSNSGLYNEQFF
TRBJ1-2 NA TRBV9 NA TGTGCCAGCAGCTTAGGGGATGACAGCGATTATGGCTACACCTTC CASSLGDDSDYGYTF
TRBJ2-1 NA TRBV29-1 NA TGCAGCGTTGGTTTAGGCGCCCTAGACGAGCAGTTCTTC CSVGLGALDEQFF
TRBJ2-1 NA TRBV5-1 TRBD1 TGCGCCAGCAGCTTCGGGACAGGGGTGGTCGGTGAGCAGTTCTTC CASSFGTGVVGEQFF
TRBJ2-2 once TRBV5-1 NA TGCGCCAGCAGCCCCACGTCGAACACCGGGGAGCTGTTTTTT CASSPTSNTGELFF
TRBJ2-3 NA TRBV6-1 TRBD2 TGTGCCAGCAGTGAGTACCGGGGACTAGCGGACACAGATACGCAGTATTTT CASSEYRGLADTDTQYF
TRBJ2-1 few TRBV6-4 TRBD2 TGTGCCAGCAGTGACTCCTTTAGCGGGAGAAAGAGCAATGAGCAGTTCTTC CASSDSFSGRKSNEQFF
TRBJ2-7 once TRBV7-2 TRBD2 TGTGCCAGCAGCTTAGATAGGGGTCTAGCGGGGGCAGGCTACGAGCAGTACTTC CASSLDRGLAGAGYEQYF
TRBJ2-7 NA TRBV14 NA TGTGCCAGCAGCCAAGGCACAGGGTTATATTACGAGCAGTACTTC CASSQGTGLYYEQYF
TRBJ2-1 NA TRBV5-1 NA TGCGCCAGCAGCTTGAGGGGAGGCTACAATGAGCAGTTCTTC CASSLRGGYNEQFF